Here is one T cell receptor beta chain with its context. Its antigen specificity is not known. No base quality values were provided; no much bigger clone lies one nucleotide off. This specimen comes from a study of sequential checkpoint blockade in melanoma (dated by TCRdb to about 2019). About the full investigation: Using 1:1 randomization, the trial assigned patients either to first-line nivolumab followed by ipilimumab (arm A) or to ipilimumab followed by nivolumab (arm B). Both trial sequences were followed by maintenance nivolumab.

TCRbeta CDR3 regions were immunosequenced from genomic DNA with the immunoSEQ Assay. Prior to high-throughput sequencing, genomic DNA was amplified by bias-controlled multiplex PCR. Per the authors' processing: To quantify the absolute abundance of each unique TCRbeta CDR3 region, the sequences were collapsed and filtered. Clonality, defined as 1 minus Pielou's evenness, was calculated using only productive rearrangements. A previously published method was used to identify clones whose frequencies were significantly greater in on-treatment samples than in baseline samples. The immuneACCESS repertoire file appears here via TCRdb, limited to in-frame rearrangements. These files lack a portion of the clones; in checked studies, under half of the deficit traces to unresolved V genes, and the cause of the others is not known. The DNA was the basis for D and trimming; V, J and clone size are from that table. The sample table lists 9,500 to 12,000 clones, about 80% of them with a count of one. 36% of the sample goes to the ten largest clones.

The sample's treatment or condition label, in plain terms: randomized to nivolumab then ipilimumab (arm A) or the reverse (arm B). Prior DNA-damaging chemotherapy had not been received by any trial patient. A FACS Aria II flow cytometer was used to sort live CD3+CD8+ cells that were negative for CD19 and CD56 from thawed PBMCs. CheckMate 064, a randomized, open-label phase II trial of sequential checkpoint blockade, was the source of the samples, all of which came from patients with melanoma. Leukapheresis was used to collect peripheral blood mononuclear cells, which were then purified with Ficoll-Paque and frozen in human serum with roughly 10% DMSO. Immediately after sorting, the purity of the sorted blood CD3+CD8+ cells was confirmed to be >98%, and DNA was then extracted. V sheds 7 bases and J sheds 1 base, leaving 5 bases between their ends. From a lookup of the germline V gene, CDR1 and CDR2 are SGDLS and YYNGEE. The cysteine opens and the phenylalanine closes a CDR3 of 11 amino acids. This entry keeps only the CDR3 DNA: 33 bases, framed from base 1.

What the research found in general, with its limitations: Validation of the response-prediction model combining TCR metrics and mutation burden is needed in larger, independent patient cohorts.

The chain employs TRBV9 and TRBJ1-1, with the D gene uncertain. Sample: CD8+ T cells sorted from blood (inferred from file names), taken from a patient given nivolumab and ipilimumab in sequence. This receptor was taken from a human donor with melanoma. The nucleotide sequence reads TGTGCCAGCGGCCCGAACACTGAAGCTTTCTTT. Its product reads: CASGPNTEAFF.